This entry lists 8 T cell receptor beta chains sequenced from one sample in a study of TIL therapy for anti-PD-1-resistant metastatic lung cancer. This was the immunoSEQ v3 assay. The repertoire was sequenced with immunoSEQ multiplex PCR; TCRdb's copy has only in-frame clones and lacks some. The data contain about 60,000 clones, around 90% of them seen just once; the ten biggest clones take up 2% to 3%. Specified time point: pre-treatment sample, taken before nivolumab and TIL therapy. This specimen consisted of blood, obtained at baseline. The receptors originated from a person aged 25-85 years with non-small cell lung cancer.

This chain joins TRBV5-6 and TRBJ2-2, with TRBD2 matching over 10 bases. The V gene's germline CDR1 is SGHDT and CDR2 YYEEEE. This CDR3 region has 17 residues. The ends lost 5 bases at V and 3 bases at J; junction bases unmatched: 10. The CDR3 bases are TGTGCCAGCAGTTCCTATTGGACTAGCGGATACACCGGGGAGCTGTTTTTT. Its translation is CASSSYWTSGYTGELFF.

V usage is TRBV3-1 (or the pseudogene TRBV3-2) and J usage is TRBJ2-2; tentatively, D is TRBD2 (5 bases). Trimming pared 4 bases from V and 7 bases from J, leaving 13 bases between. This CDR3 is built from 14 residues. Germline V gene data show CDR1 as LGHDT and CDR2 as YNNKEL (reference sequence). CDR3 bases: TGTGCCAGCAGCCTCTCTCCCGCGGGCGGGGAGCTGTTTTTT. It specifies CASSLSPAGGELFF.

The sample holds a few counts of this clone. This chain joins TRBV3-1 (or the pseudogene TRBV3-2) and TRBJ1-5, with 9 nucleotides matching TRBD1. The CDR3 spans 15 residues. Germline CDR1 and CDR2: LGHDT and YNNKEL (reference sequence). J was trimmed by 5 bases and V by 4 bases; bases with no gene match: 6. CDR3 amino acids: CASSRGQGGYQPQHF. In DNA form, the CDR3 reads TGTGCCAGCAGCCGGGGACAGGGCGGTTATCAGCCCCAGCATTTT.

CDR3 bases: TGTGCCAGCAGCGTGACTAGCGGAGTTTACAATGAGCAGTTCTTC. It is translated as CASSVTSGVYNEQFF. The gene calls are TRBV27 and TRBJ2-1, with 9 bases matching TRBD2. Germline loops: CDR1 MNHEY, CDR2 SMNVEV (reference sequence). V lost 6 bases, J lost 4 bases, and 7 bases stayed unmatched. This CDR3 is 15 amino acids long.

The chain has TRBV2 and TRBJ2-4; D unclear. CDR1 is SNHLY, CDR2 FYNNEI, per germline. The V gene lost 5 bases and the J gene lost 0 bases, with 8 bases spanning the gap. The CDR3 runs 14 residues. As DNA, the CDR3 is TGTGCCAGCAGTCAAGAAGCAGCCAAAAACATTCAGTACTTC. This encodes CASSQEAAKNIQYF.

The chain joins TRBV6-5 to TRBJ2-1; TRBD1 is a possible D gene (7 bases). Germline V gene data show CDR1 as MNHEY and CDR2 as SVGAGI. V lost 6 bases to trimming and J lost 7 bases, with 19 bases between them. The CDR3 is made up of 15 amino acids. DNA of the CDR3: TGTGCCAGCAGGGGACCTCTACAGGGGAGGAATGAGCAGTTCTTC. It translates to CASRGPLQGRNEQFF.

This sequence joins TRBV9 and TRBJ1-1; unclear D gene. The germline gives CDR1 SGDLS, CDR2 YYNGEE. This CDR3 contains 15 residues. V lost 3 bases, J lost 3 bases, and 15 bases lay in between. The CDR3 region has the DNA TGTGCCAGCAGCGGACGGTCTGTCCCGGACACTGAAGCTTTCTTT. Translation gives CASSGRSVPDTEAFF.

V is TRBV24-1 and J is TRBJ1-1; a possible D gene is TRBD1 (5 bases). Germline CDR1 and CDR2: KGHDR and SFDVKD. The CDR3 extends over 12 amino acids. Trimming took 4 bases from V and 12 from J, leaving 14 bases between them. CDR3 loop: CATSDGGPRTFF. CDR3 in DNA: TGTGCCACCAGTGACGGGGGACCTAGGACTTTCTTT.